Reported below is one T cell receptor beta chain. These data originate in a study of blood T cell repertoires in COVID-19. Study background: COVID-19 samples collected from the United States, Italy and Spain covered acute and convalescent phases. PBMCs, B-cell-depleted T cells, or T cells were the source of the cDNA or gDNA that made up the material.

Original analysis: Estimation of nucleated cell counts relied on the amplification of reference gene primers. The assay was immunoSEQ multiplex PCR, and TCRdb's table has in-frame clones only and misses some. That table furnishes V, J and clone size, whereas the DNA furnished D and trimming. The sample has 120,000 or so clones; 81% are singletons. Trimming pared 2 bases from V and 9 bases from J, leaving 11 bases between. The CDR3 totals 14 residues. Germline V gives CDR1 SEHNR, CDR2 FQNEAQ (reference sequence). Seattle patient enrollment occurred during active infection, with longitudinal follow-up thereafter.

The V call is TRBV7-9, the J call TRBJ1-6, with D uncertain. This clonotype originated in a man between 25 and 39 years old with COVID-19, enrolled during active disease. The sample taken for sequencing was peripheral blood. CDR3 sequence reads: CASSLHSLGSPLHF. Here the CDR3 DNA reads TGTGCCAGCAGCTTACACAGTTTGGGTTCACCCCTCCACTTT.